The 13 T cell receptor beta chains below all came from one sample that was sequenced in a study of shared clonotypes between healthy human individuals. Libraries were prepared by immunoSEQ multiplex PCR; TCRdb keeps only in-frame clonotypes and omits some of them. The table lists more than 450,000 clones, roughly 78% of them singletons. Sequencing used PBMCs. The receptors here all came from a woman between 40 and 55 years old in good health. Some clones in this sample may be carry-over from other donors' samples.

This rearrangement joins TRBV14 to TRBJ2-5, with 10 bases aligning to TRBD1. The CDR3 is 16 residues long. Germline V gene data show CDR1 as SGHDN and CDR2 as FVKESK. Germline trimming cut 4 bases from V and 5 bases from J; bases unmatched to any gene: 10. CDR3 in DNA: TGTGCCAGCAGCCCCCACTATGACAGGGGGCGGGAGACCCAGTACTTC. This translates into CASSPHYDRGRETQYF.

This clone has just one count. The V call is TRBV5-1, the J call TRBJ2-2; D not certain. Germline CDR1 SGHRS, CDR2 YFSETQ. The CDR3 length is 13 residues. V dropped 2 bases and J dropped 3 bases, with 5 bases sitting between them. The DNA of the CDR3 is TGCGCCAGCAGCTTTCGGGACACCGGGGAGCTGTTTTTT. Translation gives CASSFRDTGELFF.

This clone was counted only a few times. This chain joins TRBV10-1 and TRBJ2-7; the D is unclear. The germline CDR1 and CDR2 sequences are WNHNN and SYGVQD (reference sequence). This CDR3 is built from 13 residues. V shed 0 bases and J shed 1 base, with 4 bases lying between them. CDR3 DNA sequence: TGCGCCAGCAGTGAGTCTCGGTCCTACGAGCAGTACTTC. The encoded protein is CASSESRSYEQYF.

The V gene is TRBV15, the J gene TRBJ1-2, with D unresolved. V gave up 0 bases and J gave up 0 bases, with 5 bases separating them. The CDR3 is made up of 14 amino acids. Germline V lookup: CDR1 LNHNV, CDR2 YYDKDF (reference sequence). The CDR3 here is CATSRDLANYGYTF. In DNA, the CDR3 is TGTGCCACCAGCAGAGATCTGGCTAACTATGGCTACACCTTC.

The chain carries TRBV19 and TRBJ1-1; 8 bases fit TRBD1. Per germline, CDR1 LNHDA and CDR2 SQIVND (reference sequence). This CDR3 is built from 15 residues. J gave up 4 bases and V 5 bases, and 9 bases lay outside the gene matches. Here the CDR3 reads CASSPLTGAGTEAFF. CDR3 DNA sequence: TGTGCCAGTAGTCCGTTGACAGGGGCTGGCACTGAAGCTTTCTTT.

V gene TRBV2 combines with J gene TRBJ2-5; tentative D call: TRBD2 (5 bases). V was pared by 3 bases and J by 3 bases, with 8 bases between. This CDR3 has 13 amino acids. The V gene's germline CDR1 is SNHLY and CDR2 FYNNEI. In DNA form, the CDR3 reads TGTGCCAGCAGTGAGAGGGTAGAAGAGACCCAGTACTTC. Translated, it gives CASSERVEETQYF.

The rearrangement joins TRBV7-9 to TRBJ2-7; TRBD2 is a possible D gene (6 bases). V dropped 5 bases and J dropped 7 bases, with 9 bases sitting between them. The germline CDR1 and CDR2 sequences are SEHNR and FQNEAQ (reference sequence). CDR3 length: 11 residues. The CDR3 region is CASSTSGEQYF. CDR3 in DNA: TGTGCCAGCAGCACGAGCGGGGAGCAGTACTTC. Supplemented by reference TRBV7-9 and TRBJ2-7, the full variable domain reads DTGVSQNPRHKITKRGQNVTFRCDPISEHNRLYWYRQTLGQGPEFLTYFQNEAQLEKSRLLSDRFSAERPKGSFSTLEIQRTEQGDSAMYLCASSTSGEQYFGPGTRLTVT.

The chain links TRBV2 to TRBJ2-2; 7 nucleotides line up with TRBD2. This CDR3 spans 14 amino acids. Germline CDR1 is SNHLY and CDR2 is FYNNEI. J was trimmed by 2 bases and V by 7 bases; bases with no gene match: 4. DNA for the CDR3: TGTGCCAGCAAGCTAGCGGTAAACACCGGGGAGCTGTTTTTT. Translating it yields CASKLAVNTGELFF.

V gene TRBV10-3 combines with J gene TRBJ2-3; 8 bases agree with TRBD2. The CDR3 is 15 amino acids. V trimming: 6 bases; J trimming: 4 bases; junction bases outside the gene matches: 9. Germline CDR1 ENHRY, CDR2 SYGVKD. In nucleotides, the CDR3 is TGTGCCATCAGAGAGGGACTAGTGTTTTCAGATACGCAGTATTTT. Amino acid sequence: CAIREGLVFSDTQYF.

The CDR3, as DNA: TGTGCCAGCTCACCATTCCCTAGCGGCAGCACAGATACGCAGTATTTT. This translates into CASSPFPSGSTDTQYF. This rearrangement joins TRBV18 to TRBJ2-3; TRBD2 agrees at 7 bases. Looked up from germline, CDR1 is KGHSH and CDR2 is LQKENI. With 2 bases clipped from V and 0 bases from J, the junction kept 5 bases outside the gene matches. The CDR3 consists of 16 residues.

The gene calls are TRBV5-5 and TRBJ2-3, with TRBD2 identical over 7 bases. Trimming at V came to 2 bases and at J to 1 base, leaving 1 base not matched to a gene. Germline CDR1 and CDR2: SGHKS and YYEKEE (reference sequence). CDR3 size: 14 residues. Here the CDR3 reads CASSFLAGTDTQYF. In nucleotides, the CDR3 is TGTGCCAGCAGCTTCCTAGCGGGCACAGATACGCAGTATTTT.

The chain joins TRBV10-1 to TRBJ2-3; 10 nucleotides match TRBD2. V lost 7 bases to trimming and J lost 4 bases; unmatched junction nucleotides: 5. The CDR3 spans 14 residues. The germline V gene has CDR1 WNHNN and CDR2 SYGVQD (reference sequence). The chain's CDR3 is CASNWTSGADTQYF. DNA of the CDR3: TGCGCCAGCAACTGGACTAGCGGTGCAGATACGCAGTATTTT.

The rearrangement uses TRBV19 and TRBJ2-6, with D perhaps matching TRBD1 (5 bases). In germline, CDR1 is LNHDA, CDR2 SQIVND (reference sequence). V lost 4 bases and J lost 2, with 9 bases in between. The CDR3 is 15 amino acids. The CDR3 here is CASSTPGTGANVLTF. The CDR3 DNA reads TGTGCCAGTAGTACCCCAGGGACTGGGGCCAACGTCCTGACTTTC.